The next 20 T cell receptor beta chains were all read from a single sample in a study of regulatory T cells in long-lasting Graves disease. The authors built TCR beta libraries using iRepertoire HTBI primers and Arm-PCR of CDR3 regions. TCRdb used MiXCR to reprocess the multiplex PCR reads, holding one entry per CDR3 protein. The sample yields hundreds of thousands of distinct CDR3 sequences, roughly 16% seen once. The sample's time point: newly diagnosed GD, antithyroid drugs for less than 3 months. Researchers made the TCR library from RNA that was extracted from PBMCs. The same specimen was also included in a second study, on T cells in Graves' hyperthyroidism and ophthalmopathy.

The starting material was peripheral blood mononuclear cells (PBMCs), obtained at new diagnosis, from a patient treated with antithyroid drugs. The receptors stem from a woman in her thirties with Graves disease.

This clonotype came up a few times. V and J are TRBV5-1 and TRBJ2-7; the match to TRBD2 covers 8 bases. Trimming cost V 3 bases and J 3 bases; bases outside gene matches: 5. This CDR3 has 14 amino acids. Germline V gene sequence: CDR1 SGHRS, CDR2 YFSETQ. The CDR3 reads CASSYAGGGYEQYF. The CDR3 DNA sequence: TGCGCCAGCAGCTACGCGGGAGGTGGCTACGAGCAGTACTTC.

This clonotype has a count of ten or more. V gene TRBV28 combines with J gene TRBJ2-6, with D possibly matching TRBD1 (5 bases). The CDR3 consists of 16 residues. CDR1 is MDHEN, CDR2 SYDVKM, per germline. V was cut by 4 bases and J by 0 bases, with 10 bases left in between. Here the CDR3 DNA reads TGTGCCAGCAGTTCAGGGATATTCTCTGGGGCCAACGTCCTGACTTTC. Its translation: CASSSGIFSGANVLTF.

This clonotype showed up many times. This chain joins TRBV12-3 or TRBV12-4 and TRBJ1-5; no definite D call. This CDR3 spans 15 amino acids. V shed 1 base and J shed 7 bases, with 14 bases lying between them. The CDR3 protein is CASSLEGIASQPQHF. The CDR3 DNA reads as TGTGCCAGCAGTTTAGAGGGCATAGCGAGCCAGCCCCAGCATTTT.

Ten or more counts support this clonotype. This sequence joins TRBV28 and TRBJ2-1, with 7 bases matching TRBD1. In germline, CDR1 is MDHEN, CDR2 SYDVKM. This CDR3 contains 17 residues. V trimming: 6 bases; J trimming: 1 base; junction bases outside the gene matches: 12. The CDR3 here is CASRRTWGQPSYNEQFF. The CDR3 nucleotides are TGTGCCAGCAGACGTACTTGGGGACAGCCTTCCTACAATGAGCAGTTCTTC.

This clonotype has more than one count but fewer than ten. This sequence joins TRBV20-1 and TRBJ1-4; TRBD1 matches 7 bases. The length of the CDR3 is 14 residues. CDR1 DFQATT and CDR2 SNEGSKA come from the germline V gene (reference sequence). The J segment lost 8 bases and the V segment lost 6 bases, leaving 12 bases of the junction unmatched. CDR3 bases: TGCAGTGCAGGAAAGACAGGGAGAGACGAAAAACTGTTTTTT. Residues: CSAGKTGRDEKLFF.

This clonotype was counted many times. This rearrangement joins TRBV27 to TRBJ1-1; D unclear. Germline assignment: CDR1 MNHEY and CDR2 SMNVEV (reference sequence). The CDR3 sequence is 12 residues long. The V end lost 8 bases, the J end lost 2 bases, and 9 bases lay between the germline ends. CDR3 in amino acids: CASRLGNTEAFF. CDR3 nucleotides: TGTGCCAGCCGGCTGGGAAACACTGAAGCTTTCTTT.

At least ten counts were recorded for this clonotype. One end of the junction fails to match germline, which may point to a read error. The rearrangement links TRBV5-1 to TRBJ2-3; D is uncertain. Germline V CDR1 and CDR2: SGHRS, YFSETQ. This CDR3 has 12 residues. CDR3 in amino acids: CASSENTDTQYF. DNA for the CDR3: TGTGCCAGCAGTGAAAACACAGATACGCAGTATTTT.

The chain couples TRBV4-2 to TRBJ2-1; 12 nucleotides match TRBD2. CDR1 and CDR2 from the germline V gene are LGHNA and YNFKEQ. V gave up 0 bases and J gave up 9 bases; unmatched junction bases: 12. The CDR3 extends over 18 amino acids. As DNA, the CDR3 is TGTGCCAGCAGCCAAGAAGGGACTAGCGGGCCCTGGACTTTTGAGCAGTTCTTC. Amino acids: CASSQEGTSGPWTFEQFF.

The sample holds many counts of this clonotype. The chain recombines TRBV28 with TRBJ2-1; D is uncertain. V was shortened by 1 base and J by 2 bases, with 12 bases between the two germline ends. The germline gives CDR1 MDHEN, CDR2 SYDVKM. This CDR3 has 16 residues. CDR3 sequence reads: CASSLSHLVAYNEQFF. The CDR3 bases are TGTGCCAGCAGTTTATCTCACCTTGTCGCCTACAATGAGCAGTTCTTC. Together with reference TRBV28 and TRBJ2-1, the CDR3 gives the full variable domain: DVKVTQSSRYLVKRTGEKVFLECVQDMDHENMFWYRQDPGLGLRLIYFSYDVKMKEKGDIPEGYSVSREKKERFSLILESASTNQTSMYLCASSLSHLVAYNEQFFGPGTRLTVL.

This clonotype was observed at least ten times. In DNA, the CDR3 is TGTGCCAGCAGTGATTCAGAGAACACTGAAGCTTTCTTT. It is translated as CASSDSENTEAFF. The V call is TRBV2, the J call TRBJ1-1; D unresolved. Germline V gene data show CDR1 as SNHLY and CDR2 as FYNNEI. CDR3 size: 13 residues. Trimming shortened V by 3 bases and J by 1 base, and 6 bases separated the two germline ends. The full variable domain, rest sourced from reference TRBV2 and TRBJ1-1, is EPEVTQTPSHQVTQMGQEVILRCVPISNHLYFYWYRQILGQKVEFLVSFYNNEISEKSEIFDDQFSVERPDGSNFTLKIRSTKLEDSAMYFCASSDSENTEAFFGQGTRLTVV.

The chain joins TRBV9 to TRBJ2-3, with D possibly TRBD2 on 6 matching bases. Germline V gives CDR1 SGDLS, CDR2 YYNGEE. With 0 bases removed from V and 2 bases from J, the gap between germline ends came to 13 bases. The CDR3 covers 16 residues. The CDR3 here is CASSVEGGTVTDTQYF. CDR3 in DNA: TGTGCCAGCAGCGTAGAGGGCGGGACCGTCACAGATACGCAGTATTTT.

This clonotype turned up a few times. The chain has TRBV6-1 and TRBJ2-7; weak D call: TRBD1 (6 bases). The V and J ends lost 6 bases and 2 bases respectively, with 14 bases between them. The CDR3 sequence is 14 residues long. Germline V gene lookup returns CDR1 MNHNS and CDR2 SASEGT. As DNA, the CDR3 is TGTGCCAGCAGCCGACAGGCGGCGGCCTACGAGCAGTACTTC. This codes for CASSRQAAAYEQYF.

V gene TRBV5-1 combines with J gene TRBJ1-1; 8 nucleotides agree with TRBD1. Per germline, CDR1 SGHRS and CDR2 YFSETQ. After removal of 4 bases from V and 0 bases from J, the junction contained 2 bases not matched to a gene. The CDR3 contains 14 residues. The CDR3 spells CASSKTGVNTEAFF. The CDR3 coding sequence is TGCGCCAGCAGCAAGACAGGGGTGAACACTGAAGCTTTCTTT.

This clonotype has a count of ten or more. This chain connects TRBV29-1 to TRBJ2-5; 11 bases are a match to TRBD1. In germline, CDR1 is SQVTM, CDR2 ANQGSEA. This CDR3 contains 15 residues. The J segment lost 4 bases and the V segment lost 7 bases, leaving 11 bases of the junction unmatched. The CDR3 sequence: CSGRPRTGGLETQYF. As DNA, the CDR3 is TGCAGCGGACGACCCCGGACAGGGGGCCTAGAGACCCAGTACTTC. Full variable domain (rest looked up from reference TRBV29-1 and TRBJ2-5): SAVISQKPSRDICQRGTSLTIQCQVDSQVTMMFWYRQQPGQSLTLIATANQGSEATYESGFVIDKFPISRPNLTFSTLTVSNMSPEDSSIYLCSGRPRTGGLETQYFGPGTRLLVL.

Turning to this clonotype: Being one base from a much bigger clone, this may be a read error. This chain joins TRBV7-3 and TRBJ2-7; D uncertain. The germline CDR1 and CDR2 sequences are SGHTA and FQGTGA. The CDR3 extends over 15 amino acids. CDR3 sequence: CASTLGPSSSYEQYF. Here the CDR3 DNA reads TGTGCCAGCACCTTAGGGCCGTCCTCCTCCTACGAGCAGTACTTC.

This clonotype was observed a handful of times. The chain couples TRBV6-2 or TRBV6-3 to TRBJ2-2; 9 positions match TRBD1. The CDR3 extends over 15 amino acids. The trim removed 7 bases at V and 4 bases at J, leaving 7 bases unmatched. Per germline, CDR1 MNHEY and CDR2 SVGEGT. CDR3 amino acids: CASKWGTGSTGELFF. Here the CDR3 DNA reads TGTGCCAGCAAATGGGGGACAGGGAGCACCGGGGAGCTGTTTTTT.

A note on this clonotype: This may arise from a read error, as a much more abundant clone is one base away. V is TRBV3-1 and J is TRBJ1-2; D gene uncertain. Trimming pared 2 bases from V and 7 bases from J, leaving 11 bases between. The CDR3 length is 13 residues. CDR1 is LGHDT, CDR2 YNNKEL, per germline (reference sequence). CDR3 in amino acids: CASSQLIGGGYTF. The CDR3 DNA sequence: TGTGCCAGCAGCCAACTAATCGGTGGTGGCTACACCTTC. Full variable domain (outside the CDR3, taken from reference TRBV3-1 and TRBJ1-2): DTAVSQTPKYLVTQMGNDKSIKCEQNLGHDTMYWYKQDSKKFLKIMFSYNNKELIINETVPNRFSPKSPDKAHLNLHINSLELGDSAVYFCASSQLIGGGYTFGSGTRLTVV.

The rearrangement uses TRBV13 and TRBJ2-7; tentatively, D is TRBD2 (6 bases). V was pared by 5 bases and J by 7 bases, with 24 bases between. The germline gives CDR1 PRHDT, CDR2 FYEKMQ (reference sequence). The CDR3 runs to 16 residues. CDR3 loop: CASSTTPGWRGWEQYF. The CDR3 DNA is TGTGCCAGCAGCACCACGCCAGGGTGGAGGGGCTGGGAGCAGTACTTC.

This clonotype has a count of ten or more. The CDR3 loop reads CSARQMNTEAFF. The CDR3 nucleotides read TGCAGTGCTCGACAGATGAACACTGAAGCTTTCTTT. V and J are TRBV20-1 and TRBJ1-1, with D possibly being TRBD1 (5 bases). The CDR3 totals 12 residues. The germline CDR1 and CDR2 sequences are DFQATT and SNEGSKA (reference sequence). The germline V and J ends were trimmed by 5 bases and 0 bases, with 7 bases remaining between them.

This clonotype has at least ten counts. The chain has TRBV6-5 and TRBJ2-5; tentative D call: TRBD1 (6 bases). Trimming pared 3 bases from V and 3 bases from J, leaving 11 bases between. Germline CDR1 and CDR2: MNHEY and SVGAGI. This CDR3 contains 14 residues. CDR3 sequence reads: CASSYTGREETQYF. CDR3 bases: TGTGCCAGCAGTTATACAGGGCGAGAAGAGACCCAGTACTTC.